A single sample is the source of the 13 T cell receptor beta chains below, sequenced in a study of shared clonotypes between healthy human individuals. The method was immunoSEQ multiplex PCR; TCRdb's version includes in-frame clones alone and lacks a portion of them. The sample shows some 200,000 clones, around 93% of them seen only once. Sequences were obtained from naive CD4+ T cells sorted from blood. As for subset: CD45RA+ positively selected. The origin of the receptors is a woman aged 25 to 39 in good health.

The J gene is TRBJ2-5, the V gene TRBV7-9, with D hard to call. The DNA end is more similar to TRBJ2-7, so the J call may be wrong. From germline, CDR1 is SEHNR and CDR2 FQNEAQ (reference sequence). The CDR3 runs 15 residues. The CDR3 DNA follows: TGTGCCAGCAGCGAAACCGGTGCCTTTCCCTACGAGCAGTACTTC. As protein: CASSETGAFPYEQYF.

A note on this clone: Other DNA sequences of this sample code for an identical CDR3. The chain couples TRBV5-6 to TRBJ1-2; D not resolved. Germline lookup yields CDR1 SGHDT and CDR2 YYEEEE. Trimming stripped 0 bases from V and 7 bases from J, with 10 bases between. The CDR3 is 13 residues long. The CDR3 is CASSLAGVSGYTF. The CDR3 coding sequence is TGTGCCAGCAGCTTGGCGGGCGTATCTGGCTACACCTTC.

V and J are TRBV28 and TRBJ1-4; 8 bases fit TRBD1. The J segment lost 8 bases and the V segment lost 4 bases, leaving 6 bases of the junction unmatched. This CDR3 is 14 amino acids long. Germline CDR1 MDHEN, CDR2 SYDVKM. The CDR3 coding sequence is TGTGCCAGCAGTTCAGGGGGCGCGAGCGAAAAACTGTTTTTT. Residues: CASSSGGASEKLFF.

The chain is built from TRBV18 and TRBJ1-3; D may be TRBD1 (5 bases). Germline CDR1 and CDR2: KGHSH and LQKENI. This CDR3 has 15 residues. V shed 1 base and J shed 2 bases, with 9 bases lying between them. The CDR3 region has the DNA TGTGCCAGCTCACCACAGGGGAGCCCTGGAAACACCATATATTTT. Translation: CASSPQGSPGNTIYF.

The chain combines TRBV28 with TRBJ2-7; no firm D call. This CDR3 is built from 14 residues. Germline V gene data show CDR1 as MDHEN and CDR2 as SYDVKM. V lost 6 bases, J lost 3 bases, and 15 bases lay in between. The CDR3 sequence: CASSPLSPRYEQYF. The DNA for the CDR3 is TGTGCCAGCAGCCCCTTGTCCCCGCGCTACGAGCAGTACTTC.

The chain couples TRBV9 to TRBJ2-3; D gene uncertain. Between the trimmed V and J ends, which lost 2 bases and 2 bases, there was a span of 15 bases. CDR3 length: 16 residues. Germline CDR1 reads SGDLS; CDR2 reads YYNGEE. CDR3 in DNA: TGTGCCAGCAGCGTGTCGCCCAGCCGACACACAGATACGCAGTATTTT. Protein product: CASSVSPSRHTDTQYF.

This clone has a handful of counts. The gene calls are TRBV18 and TRBJ2-7; the match to TRBD2 covers 8 bases. V trimming: 8 bases; J trimming: 6 bases; junction bases outside the gene matches: 9. The CDR3 length is 13 residues. The germline V gene has CDR1 KGHSH and CDR2 LQKENI. The CDR3 DNA reads TGTGCCAGCACTTCCGGGACTAGTAGCGAGCAGTACTTC. Translation: CASTSGTSSEQYF.

The rearrangement joins TRBV2 to TRBJ1-2; possibly TRBD1 for D (6 bases). There are 14 residues in the CDR3. V was clipped by 2 bases and J by 3 bases, with 10 bases between them. CDR1 and CDR2 from the germline V gene are SNHLY and FYNNEI. The CDR3 DNA follows: TGTGCCAGCAGTGAATCTACAGGGTACTATGGCTACACCTTC. It yields the protein CASSESTGYYGYTF.

J is TRBJ1-3 and V is TRBV5-4; D is undetermined. CDR1 SGHNT and CDR2 YYREEE come from the germline V gene (reference sequence). With 0 bases removed from V and 1 base from J, the gap between germline ends came to 5 bases. This CDR3 spans 14 amino acids. DNA of the CDR3: TGTGCCAGCAGCTTGGACAGATCTGGAAACACCATATATTTT. Its translation: CASSLDRSGNTIYF. Full variable domain (rest looked up from reference TRBV5-4 and TRBJ1-3): ETGVTQSPTHLIKTRGQQVTLRCSSQSGHNTVSWYQQALGQGPQFIFQYYREEENGRGNFPPRFSGLQFPNYSSELNVNALELDDSALYLCASSLDRSGNTIYFGEGSWLTVV.

This chain links TRBV9 with TRBJ1-2, with 9 bases that match TRBD1. This CDR3 is built from 15 residues. After removal of 3 bases from V and 8 bases from J, the junction contained 11 bases not matched to a gene. CDR1 and CDR2 from the germline V gene are SGDLS and YYNGEE. CDR3 coding DNA: TGTGCCAGCAGCGCGACCGTCCGGGACAGGGCAGGCTACACCTTC. Amino acids: CASSATVRDRAGYTF. Complete variable domain (other parts from reference TRBV9 and TRBJ1-2): DSGVTQTPKHLITATGQRVTLRCSPRSGDLSVYWYQQSLDQGLQFLIQYYNGEERAKGNILERFSAQQFPDLHSELNLSSLELGDSALYFCASSATVRDRAGYTFGSGTRLTVV.

This rearrangement joins TRBV6-1 to TRBJ2-7; D not resolved. Germline lookup yields CDR1 MNHNS and CDR2 SASEGT. This CDR3 has 13 amino acids. Trimming shortened V by 8 bases and J by 3 bases, and 14 bases separated the two germline ends. CDR3 sequence: CASCPFGFYEQYF. In DNA, the CDR3 is TGTGCCAGCTGCCCCTTTGGATTCTACGAGCAGTACTTC.

The rearrangement joins TRBV13 to TRBJ2-6; D gene uncertain. Trimming removed 3 bases from V and 0 bases from J, with 6 bases in between. This CDR3 region has 15 residues. Looked up from germline, CDR1 is PRHDT and CDR2 is FYEKMQ (reference sequence). The CDR3 loop reads CASSFRVSGANVLTF. Here the CDR3 DNA reads TGTGCCAGCAGCTTTCGGGTCTCTGGGGCCAACGTCCTGACTTTC.

This clone is a singleton in its sample. This rearrangement joins TRBV19 to TRBJ2-2, with a tentative D call TRBD2 (6 bases). Deletions cut 4 bases from V and 6 bases from J, with 15 bases between. CDR1 and CDR2 (germline): LNHDA, SQIVND (reference sequence). This CDR3 region has 15 residues. The CDR3 protein is CASSKARDRAGELFF. Here the CDR3 DNA reads TGTGCCAGTAGTAAGGCGCGGGATCGCGCCGGGGAGCTGTTTTTT.